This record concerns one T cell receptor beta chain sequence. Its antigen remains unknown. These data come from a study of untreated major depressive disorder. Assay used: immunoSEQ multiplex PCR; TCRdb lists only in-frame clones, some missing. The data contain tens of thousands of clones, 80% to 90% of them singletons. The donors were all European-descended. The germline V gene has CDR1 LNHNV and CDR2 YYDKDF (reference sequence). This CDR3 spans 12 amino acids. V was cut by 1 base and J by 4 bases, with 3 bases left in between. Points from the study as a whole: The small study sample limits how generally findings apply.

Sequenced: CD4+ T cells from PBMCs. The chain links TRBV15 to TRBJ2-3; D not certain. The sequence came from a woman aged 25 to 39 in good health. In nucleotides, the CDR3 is TGTGCCACCAGCAGAGTTGCAGATACGCAGTATTTT. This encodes CATSRVADTQYF.